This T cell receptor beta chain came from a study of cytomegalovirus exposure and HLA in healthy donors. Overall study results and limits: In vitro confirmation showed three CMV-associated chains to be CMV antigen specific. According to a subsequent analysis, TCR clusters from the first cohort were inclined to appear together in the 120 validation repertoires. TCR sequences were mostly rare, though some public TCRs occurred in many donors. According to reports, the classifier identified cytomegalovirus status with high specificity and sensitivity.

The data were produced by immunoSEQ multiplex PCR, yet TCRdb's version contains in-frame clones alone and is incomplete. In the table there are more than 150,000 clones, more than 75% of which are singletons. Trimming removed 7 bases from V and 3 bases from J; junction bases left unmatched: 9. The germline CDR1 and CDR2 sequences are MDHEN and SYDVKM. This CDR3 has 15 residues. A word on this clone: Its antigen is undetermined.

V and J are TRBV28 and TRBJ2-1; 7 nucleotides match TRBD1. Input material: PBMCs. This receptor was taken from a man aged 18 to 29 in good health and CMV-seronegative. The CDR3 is CASTIGQANYNEQFF. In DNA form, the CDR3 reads TGTGCCAGCACTATCGGACAGGCAAACTACAATGAGCAGTTCTTC.